These T cell receptor beta chains were read from a single sample in a study of blood T cell repertoires in COVID-19. Only in-frame clones appear in the TCRdb table, and some are missing; sequencing was by immunoSEQ multiplex PCR. This sample has roughly 200,000 clones, with 70% to 90% found just once. Sample: peripheral blood. The receptors shown here come from a man in his sixties with acute or convalescent COVID-19. The CDR3 runs from the conserved cysteine through the conserved F or W. The D gene is left open where the match is weak. The size of a clone is reported for some rows only, either as once, few or many, or as a class for expanded clones.

cdr3_nt: TGTGCCAGCATACCCGGAGGACAGTTCGCTGAAGCTTTCTTT
cdr3_aa: CASIPGGQFAEAFF
v_call: TRBV28
j_call: TRBJ1-1
d_call: -
clone_size: -

cdr3_nt: TGTGCCAGCAGCGTAGGGGCAGCAACTAATGAAAAACTGTTTTTT
cdr3_aa: CASSVGAATNEKLFF
v_call: TRBV9
j_call: TRBJ1-4
d_call: -
clone_size: -

cdr3_nt: TGTGCCAGTAACCTAGGCAGGGGGATTACAGATACGCAGTATTTT
cdr3_aa: CASNLGRGITDTQYF
v_call: TRBV19
j_call: TRBJ2-3
d_call: TRBD1
clone_size: once

cdr3_nt: TGTGCCAGCAGTCCGTCCCGGGACAGGGTTAAGGACTACGAGCAGTACTTC
cdr3_aa: CASSPSRDRVKDYEQYF
v_call: TRBV27
j_call: TRBJ2-7
d_call: TRBD1
clone_size: -

cdr3_nt: TGTGCCTGGAGCCGCGACAGGTCGTTGATTAATAGCAATCAGCCCCAGCATTTT
cdr3_aa: CAWSRDRSLINSNQPQHF
v_call: TRBV30
j_call: TRBJ1-5
d_call: -
clone_size: -

cdr3_nt: TGCAGTGCTAGTGGGGGACAGGGTCGCACAGATACGCAGTATTTT
cdr3_aa: CSASGGQGRTDTQYF
v_call: TRBV20-1
j_call: TRBJ2-3
d_call: TRBD1
clone_size: -

cdr3_nt: TGCGCCAGCAGCACGGACAGGGGAGGCACTGAAGCTTTCTTT
cdr3_aa: CASSTDRGGTEAFF
v_call: TRBV5-1
j_call: TRBJ1-1
d_call: TRBD1
clone_size: -

cdr3_nt: TGTGCCAGCAGCTTAGGGACAGCTAATTCACCCCTCCACTTT
cdr3_aa: CASSLGTANSPLHF
v_call: TRBV7-2
j_call: TRBJ1-6
d_call: -
clone_size: -

cdr3_nt: TGTGCCAGCAGTTACTCGGGCCAAAACACCGGGGAGCTGTTTTTT
cdr3_aa: CASSYSGQNTGELFF
v_call: TRBV6-6
j_call: TRBJ2-2
d_call: -
clone_size: -

cdr3_nt: TGTGCCAGCAGCTTGCCGACTAGCGGGAGGATCAATGAGCAGTTCTTC
cdr3_aa: CASSLPTSGRINEQFF
v_call: TRBV5-4
j_call: TRBJ2-1
d_call: TRBD2
clone_size: -

cdr3_nt: TGCGCCAGCAGCTTGAACAGGGACACTGAAGCTTTCTTT
cdr3_aa: CASSLNRDTEAFF
v_call: TRBV5-1
j_call: TRBJ1-1
d_call: -
clone_size: -

cdr3_nt: TGTGCCAGCAGTCTCCTAACCCGGGGACTAGCGGGAGGCAATGAGCAGTTCTTC
cdr3_aa: CASSLLTRGLAGGNEQFF
v_call: TRBV28
j_call: TRBJ2-1
d_call: TRBD2
clone_size: -

cdr3_nt: TGTGCCATCAGTAAACAACCCTCCATGAACACTGAAGCTTTCTTT
cdr3_aa: CAISKQPSMNTEAFF
v_call: TRBV10-3
j_call: TRBJ1-1
d_call: -
clone_size: -

cdr3_nt: TGTGCCAGTAGAACATCCGGACAGGGGAAAAAAGCTGAAGCTTTCTTT
cdr3_aa: CASRTSGQGKKAEAFF
v_call: TRBV19
j_call: TRBJ1-1
d_call: TRBD1
clone_size: -

cdr3_nt: TGCGCCAGCAGCCATGTAGCGGGACCAGACTACAATGAGCAGTTCTTC
cdr3_aa: CASSHVAGPDYNEQFF
v_call: TRBV4-1
j_call: TRBJ2-1
d_call: TRBD2
clone_size: once

cdr3_nt: TGCAGCGTTGTCCACAGGGGCTCCTACGAGCAGTACTTC
cdr3_aa: CSVVHRGSYEQYF
v_call: TRBV29-1
j_call: TRBJ2-7
d_call: TRBD1
clone_size: -

cdr3_nt: TGTGCCAGCATGTTGGGGACAGGACAAGATACGCAGTATTTT
cdr3_aa: CASMLGTGQDTQYF
v_call: TRBV2
j_call: TRBJ2-3
d_call: TRBD1
clone_size: -

cdr3_nt: TGTGCCAGCAGCTTTGCCGGGGGAGAAAAACTGTTTTTT
cdr3_aa: CASSFAGGEKLFF
v_call: TRBV7-9
j_call: TRBJ1-4
d_call: -
clone_size: -

cdr3_nt: TGTGCCAGCAGCCAACGCGCGGCGGCGGACAATGAGCAGTTCTTC
cdr3_aa: CASSQRAAADNEQFF
v_call: TRBV9
j_call: TRBJ2-1
d_call: -
clone_size: -

cdr3_nt: TGTGCCAGTAGTATAGACAGAATTGCCTCTGGGGCCAACGTCCTGACTTTC
cdr3_aa: CASSIDRIASGANVLTF
v_call: TRBV19
j_call: TRBJ2-6
d_call: -
clone_size: -

cdr3_nt: TGCGCCAGCAGCCGGGGGCTCGCGAACACCGGGGAGCTGTTTTTT
cdr3_aa: CASSRGLANTGELFF
v_call: TRBV4-1
j_call: TRBJ2-2
d_call: -
clone_size: -

cdr3_nt: TGTGCCAGCAGCACCCTAGGACAGGGGATCGGGGAGCTGTTTTTT
cdr3_aa: CASSTLGQGIGELFF
v_call: TRBV6-2/TRBV6-3
j_call: TRBJ2-2
d_call: TRBD1
clone_size: -

cdr3_nt: TGTGCCAGCAGCTTAGTTGCGACAGCGAACACCGGGGAGCTGTTTTTT
cdr3_aa: CASSLVATANTGELFF
v_call: TRBV7-2
j_call: TRBJ2-2
d_call: -
clone_size: -

cdr3_nt: TGTGCCAGCAGCCAACGGGGGGGGCTACTCTATGGCTACACCTTC
cdr3_aa: CASSQRGGLLYGYTF
v_call: TRBV3-1/TRBV3-2
j_call: TRBJ1-2
d_call: -
clone_size: -

cdr3_nt: TGTGCCAGCAGCCCAAGGGACTCTACAAGAGGGGATACGCAGTATTTT
cdr3_aa: CASSPRDSTRGDTQYF
v_call: TRBV7-6
j_call: TRBJ2-3
d_call: -
clone_size: -

cdr3_nt: TGTGCCAGCAGCGGACAGGGCAACAATGAGCAGTTCTTC
cdr3_aa: CASSGQGNNEQFF
v_call: TRBV11-1
j_call: TRBJ2-1
d_call: TRBD1
clone_size: once

cdr3_nt: TGTGCCAGCAGTTCCCCCGGAGCGGCTCAAGAGACCCAGTACTTC
cdr3_aa: CASSSPGAAQETQYF
v_call: TRBV28
j_call: TRBJ2-5
d_call: -
clone_size: once

cdr3_nt: TGTGCCAGCTCACCGCAGCGGGGTTTCACAGATACGCAGTATTTT
cdr3_aa: CASSPQRGFTDTQYF
v_call: TRBV18
j_call: TRBJ2-3
d_call: TRBD2
clone_size: -

cdr3_nt: TGTGCCAGCAGCGTGGTCAGTTGGCCGAACACCGGGGAGCTGTTTTTT
cdr3_aa: CASSVVSWPNTGELFF
v_call: TRBV9
j_call: TRBJ2-2
d_call: -
clone_size: -

cdr3_nt: TGTGCCAGCTCACCGGACACTGGAAACACCATATATTTT
cdr3_aa: CASSPDTGNTIYF
v_call: TRBV18
j_call: TRBJ1-3
d_call: -
clone_size: -

cdr3_nt: TGTGCCAGCAGCATTCGGGAAGGCTACACCTTC
cdr3_aa: CASSIREGYTF
v_call: TRBV28
j_call: TRBJ1-2
d_call: -
clone_size: -

cdr3_nt: TGCAGCGTCGCAACAGGGGGCGCAGAGACCCAGTACTTC
cdr3_aa: CSVATGGAETQYF
v_call: TRBV29-1
j_call: TRBJ2-5
d_call: TRBD1
clone_size: -

cdr3_nt: TGTGCCAGCAGTCTTACTAGCGGGAGGGCCGCCGGGGCAGATACGCAGTATTTT
cdr3_aa: CASSLTSGRAAGADTQYF
v_call: TRBV27
j_call: TRBJ2-3
d_call: TRBD2
clone_size: once

cdr3_nt: TGTGCCAGAAGCTTGTGTGGGAGCACGGGAAATGAGCAGTTCTTC
cdr3_aa: CARSLCGSTGNEQFF
v_call: TRBV5-3
j_call: TRBJ2-1
d_call: -
clone_size: few

cdr3_nt: TGTGCCAGCAGCGGACTAGCGGGAGCACGGGAGACCCAGTACTTC
cdr3_aa: CASSGLAGARETQYF
v_call: TRBV6-2/TRBV6-3
j_call: TRBJ2-5
d_call: TRBD2
clone_size: -

cdr3_nt: TGTGCCAGCAGCCCGTCCGGGGAGAACACCGGGGAGCTGTTTTTT
cdr3_aa: CASSPSGENTGELFF
v_call: TRBV7-3
j_call: TRBJ2-2
d_call: -
clone_size: once

cdr3_nt: TGTGCCAGTAGTATCCGACAGGGGGCTGGACAGCCCCAGCATTTT
cdr3_aa: CASSIRQGAGQPQHF
v_call: TRBV19
j_call: TRBJ1-5
d_call: TRBD1
clone_size: -

cdr3_nt: TGTGCCAGTAGTCTAAAGCCGGGACTCAGAGGGTATAGCAATCAGCCCCAGCATTTT
cdr3_aa: CASSLKPGLRGYSNQPQHF
v_call: TRBV19
j_call: TRBJ1-5
d_call: -
clone_size: -

cdr3_nt: TGTGCCAGCAGCTCTACAAATCTGGGGGGAGATACGCAGTATTTT
cdr3_aa: CASSSTNLGGDTQYF
v_call: TRBV7-2
j_call: TRBJ2-3
d_call: -
clone_size: -

cdr3_nt: TGTGCTACGGGCAGGGGGGATTCACCCCTCCACTTT
cdr3_aa: CATGRGDSPLHF
v_call: TRBV10-3
j_call: TRBJ1-6
d_call: TRBD1
clone_size: -

cdr3_nt: TGTGCCAGCAGCGAATTTAGCGGGGCCTCCTACAATGAGCAGTTCTTC
cdr3_aa: CASSEFSGASYNEQFF
v_call: TRBV5-6
j_call: TRBJ2-1
d_call: TRBD2
clone_size: -

cdr3_nt: TGTGCCAGCAGTTCAGGGGCGAATGAGATCTACGAGCAGTACTTC
cdr3_aa: CASSSGANEIYEQYF
v_call: TRBV28
j_call: TRBJ2-7
d_call: -
clone_size: -

cdr3_nt: TGTGCCAGCTCGCGGGACAGGGCTAATTCACCCCTCCACTTT
cdr3_aa: CASSRDRANSPLHF
v_call: TRBV18
j_call: TRBJ1-6
d_call: TRBD1
clone_size: few

cdr3_nt: TGTGCCAGCAGGGACAGAGATAATTCACCCCTCCACTTT
cdr3_aa: CASRDRDNSPLHF
v_call: TRBV27
j_call: TRBJ1-6
d_call: -
clone_size: -

cdr3_nt: TGTGCCAGCAGTGGTCAAGGGAGAGGGCAGTACTTC
cdr3_aa: CASSGQGRGQYF
v_call: TRBV2
j_call: TRBJ2-7
d_call: -
clone_size: -

cdr3_nt: TGTGCCAGCAGCCAAGGGACAGGGTCCCAGCCCCAGCATTTT
cdr3_aa: CASSQGTGSQPQHF
v_call: TRBV9
j_call: TRBJ1-5
d_call: TRBD1
clone_size: -

cdr3_nt: TGTGCCAGTAGTACCCGTCGTAGTGGGGCCAACGTCCTGACTTTC
cdr3_aa: CASSTRRSGANVLTF
v_call: TRBV19
j_call: TRBJ2-6
d_call: -
clone_size: once

cdr3_nt: TGTGCCAGCAGCGTAGGAGGTAGCGGGAGTGTACTTTCCTACAATGAGCAGTTCTTC
cdr3_aa: CASSVGGSGSVLSYNEQFF
v_call: TRBV9
j_call: TRBJ2-1
d_call: TRBD2
clone_size: -

cdr3_nt: TGTGCCACCAGTCCTAGCAGGTCCTACGAGCAGTACTTC
cdr3_aa: CATSPSRSYEQYF
v_call: TRBV24-1
j_call: TRBJ2-7
d_call: -
clone_size: -

cdr3_nt: TGTGCCAGCAGTGAAGTTGGTAGCGGAGGTTTCCGCACAGATACGCAGTATTTT
cdr3_aa: CASSEVGSGGFRTDTQYF
v_call: TRBV6-1
j_call: TRBJ2-3
d_call: -
clone_size: -

cdr3_nt: TGTGCCAGCAGTTTCAGAGGTAGTGGCACAGATACGCAGTATTTT
cdr3_aa: CASSFRGSGTDTQYF
v_call: TRBV5-8
j_call: TRBJ2-3
d_call: -
clone_size: -

cdr3_nt: TGTGCCAGTCCTCTACGATGGGGACTAGCGGGAGTATGGCTGGACGAGCAGTACTTC
cdr3_aa: CASPLRWGLAGVWLDEQYF
v_call: TRBV28
j_call: TRBJ2-7
d_call: TRBD2
clone_size: -

cdr3_nt: TGTGCCAGCAGCCTCGGGACAACTAAAGAGACCCAGTACTTC
cdr3_aa: CASSLGTTKETQYF
v_call: TRBV11-2
j_call: TRBJ2-5
d_call: -
clone_size: -

cdr3_nt: TGTGCCAGCAGCCCCGGGACAGGGTTGTATCAGCCCCAGCATTTT
cdr3_aa: CASSPGTGLYQPQHF
v_call: TRBV5-8
j_call: TRBJ1-5
d_call: TRBD1
clone_size: -